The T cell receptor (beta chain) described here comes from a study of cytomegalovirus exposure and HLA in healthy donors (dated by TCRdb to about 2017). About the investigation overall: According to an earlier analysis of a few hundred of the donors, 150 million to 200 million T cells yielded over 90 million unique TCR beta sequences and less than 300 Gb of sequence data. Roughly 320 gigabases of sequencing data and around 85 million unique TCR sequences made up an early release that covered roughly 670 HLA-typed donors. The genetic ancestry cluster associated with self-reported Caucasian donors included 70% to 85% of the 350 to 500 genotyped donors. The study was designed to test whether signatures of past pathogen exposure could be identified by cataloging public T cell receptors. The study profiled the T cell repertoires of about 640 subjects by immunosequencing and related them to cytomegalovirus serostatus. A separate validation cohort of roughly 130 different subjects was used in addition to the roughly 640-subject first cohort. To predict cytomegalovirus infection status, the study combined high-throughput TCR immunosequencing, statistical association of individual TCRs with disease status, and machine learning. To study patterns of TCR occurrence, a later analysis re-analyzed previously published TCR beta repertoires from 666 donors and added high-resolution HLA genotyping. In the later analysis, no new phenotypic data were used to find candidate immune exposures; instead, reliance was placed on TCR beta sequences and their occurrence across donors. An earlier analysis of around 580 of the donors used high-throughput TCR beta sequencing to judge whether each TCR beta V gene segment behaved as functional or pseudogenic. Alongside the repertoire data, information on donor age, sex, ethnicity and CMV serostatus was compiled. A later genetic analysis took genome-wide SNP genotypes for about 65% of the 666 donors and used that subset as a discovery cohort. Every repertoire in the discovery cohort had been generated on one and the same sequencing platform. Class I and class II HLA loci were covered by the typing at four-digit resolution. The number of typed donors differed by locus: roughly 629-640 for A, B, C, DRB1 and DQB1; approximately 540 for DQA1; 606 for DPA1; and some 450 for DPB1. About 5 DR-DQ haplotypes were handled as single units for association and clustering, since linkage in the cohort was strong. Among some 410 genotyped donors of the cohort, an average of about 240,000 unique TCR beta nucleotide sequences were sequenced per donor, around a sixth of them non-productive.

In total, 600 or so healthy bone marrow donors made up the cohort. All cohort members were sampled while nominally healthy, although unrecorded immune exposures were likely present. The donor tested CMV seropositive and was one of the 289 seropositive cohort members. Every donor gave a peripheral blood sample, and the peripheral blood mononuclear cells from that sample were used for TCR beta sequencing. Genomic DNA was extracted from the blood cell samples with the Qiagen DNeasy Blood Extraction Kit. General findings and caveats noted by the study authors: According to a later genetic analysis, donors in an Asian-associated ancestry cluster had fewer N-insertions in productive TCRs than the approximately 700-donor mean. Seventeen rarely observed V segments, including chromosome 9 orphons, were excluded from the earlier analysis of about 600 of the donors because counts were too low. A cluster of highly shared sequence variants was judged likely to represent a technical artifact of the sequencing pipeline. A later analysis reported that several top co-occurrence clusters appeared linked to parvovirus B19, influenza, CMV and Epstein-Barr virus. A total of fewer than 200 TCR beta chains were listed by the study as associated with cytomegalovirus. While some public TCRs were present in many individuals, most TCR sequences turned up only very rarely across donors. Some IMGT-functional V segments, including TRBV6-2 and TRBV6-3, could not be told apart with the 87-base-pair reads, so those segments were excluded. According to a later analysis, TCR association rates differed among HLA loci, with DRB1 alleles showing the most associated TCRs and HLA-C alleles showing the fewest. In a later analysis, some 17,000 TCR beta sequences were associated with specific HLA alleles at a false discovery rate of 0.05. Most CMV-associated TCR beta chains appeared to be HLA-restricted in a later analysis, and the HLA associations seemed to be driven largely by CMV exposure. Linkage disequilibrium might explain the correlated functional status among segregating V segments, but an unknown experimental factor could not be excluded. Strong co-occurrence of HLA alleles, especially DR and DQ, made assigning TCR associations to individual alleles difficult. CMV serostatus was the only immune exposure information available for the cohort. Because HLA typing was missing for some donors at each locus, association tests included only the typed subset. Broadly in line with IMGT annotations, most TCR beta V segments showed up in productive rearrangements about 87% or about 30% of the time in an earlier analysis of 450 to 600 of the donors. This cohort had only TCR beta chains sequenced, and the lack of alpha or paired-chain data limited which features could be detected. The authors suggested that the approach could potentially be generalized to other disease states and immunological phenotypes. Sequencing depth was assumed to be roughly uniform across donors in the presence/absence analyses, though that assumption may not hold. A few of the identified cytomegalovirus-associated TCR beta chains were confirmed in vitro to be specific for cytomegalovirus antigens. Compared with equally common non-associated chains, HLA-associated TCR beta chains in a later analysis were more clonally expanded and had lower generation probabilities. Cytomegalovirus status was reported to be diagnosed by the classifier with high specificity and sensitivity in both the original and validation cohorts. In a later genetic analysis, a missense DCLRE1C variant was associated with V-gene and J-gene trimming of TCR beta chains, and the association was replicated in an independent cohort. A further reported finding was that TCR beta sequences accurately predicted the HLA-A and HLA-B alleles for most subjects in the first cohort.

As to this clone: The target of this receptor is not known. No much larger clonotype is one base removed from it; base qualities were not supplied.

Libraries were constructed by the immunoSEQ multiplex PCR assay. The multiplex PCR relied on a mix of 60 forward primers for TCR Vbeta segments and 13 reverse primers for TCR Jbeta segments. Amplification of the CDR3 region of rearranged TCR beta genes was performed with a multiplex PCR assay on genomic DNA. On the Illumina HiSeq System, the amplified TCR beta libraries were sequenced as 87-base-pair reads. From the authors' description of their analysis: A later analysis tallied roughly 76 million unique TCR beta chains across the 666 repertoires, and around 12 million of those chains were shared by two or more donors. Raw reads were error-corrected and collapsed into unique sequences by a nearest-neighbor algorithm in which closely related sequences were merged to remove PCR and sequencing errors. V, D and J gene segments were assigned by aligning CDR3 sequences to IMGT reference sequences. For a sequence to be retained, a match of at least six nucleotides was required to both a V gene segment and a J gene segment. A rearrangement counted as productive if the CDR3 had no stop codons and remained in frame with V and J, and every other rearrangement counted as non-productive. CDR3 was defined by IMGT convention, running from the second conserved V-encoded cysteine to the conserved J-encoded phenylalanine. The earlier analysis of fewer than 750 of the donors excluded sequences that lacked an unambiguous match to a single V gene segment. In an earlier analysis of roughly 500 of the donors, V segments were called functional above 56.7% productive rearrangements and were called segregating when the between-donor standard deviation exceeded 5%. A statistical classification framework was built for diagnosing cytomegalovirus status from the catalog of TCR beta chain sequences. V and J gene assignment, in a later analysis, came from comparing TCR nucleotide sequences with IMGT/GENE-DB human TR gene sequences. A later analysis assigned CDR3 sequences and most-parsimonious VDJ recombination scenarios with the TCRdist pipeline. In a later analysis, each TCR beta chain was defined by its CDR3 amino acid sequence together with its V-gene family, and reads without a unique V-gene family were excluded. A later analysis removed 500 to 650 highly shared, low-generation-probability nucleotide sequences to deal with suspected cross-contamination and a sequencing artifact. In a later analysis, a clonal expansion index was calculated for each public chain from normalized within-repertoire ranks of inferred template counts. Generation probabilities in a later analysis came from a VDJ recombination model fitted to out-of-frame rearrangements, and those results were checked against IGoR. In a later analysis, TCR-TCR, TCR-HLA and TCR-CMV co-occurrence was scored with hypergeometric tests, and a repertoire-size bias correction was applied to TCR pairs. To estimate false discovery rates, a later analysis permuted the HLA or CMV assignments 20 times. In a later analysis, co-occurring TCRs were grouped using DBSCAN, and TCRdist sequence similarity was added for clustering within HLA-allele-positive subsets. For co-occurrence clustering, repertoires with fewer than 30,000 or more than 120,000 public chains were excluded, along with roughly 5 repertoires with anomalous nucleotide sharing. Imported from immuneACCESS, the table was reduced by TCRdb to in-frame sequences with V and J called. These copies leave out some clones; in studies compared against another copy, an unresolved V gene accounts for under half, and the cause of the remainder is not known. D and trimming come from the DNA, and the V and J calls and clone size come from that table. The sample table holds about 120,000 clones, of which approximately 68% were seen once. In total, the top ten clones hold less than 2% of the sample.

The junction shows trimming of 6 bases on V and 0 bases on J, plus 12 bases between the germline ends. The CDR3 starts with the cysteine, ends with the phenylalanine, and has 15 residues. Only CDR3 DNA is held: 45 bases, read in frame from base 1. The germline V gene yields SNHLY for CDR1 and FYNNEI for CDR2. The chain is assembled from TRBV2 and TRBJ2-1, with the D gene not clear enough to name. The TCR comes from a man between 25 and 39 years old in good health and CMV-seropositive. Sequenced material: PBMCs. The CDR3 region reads CASRTSISSYNEQFF. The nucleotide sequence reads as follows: TGTGCCAGCAGAACAAGTATCAGCTCCTACAATGAGCAGTTCTTC.